These 5 T cell receptor beta chains were sequenced from one sample in a study of T cells in localized non-small cell lung cancer. The table came from immunoSEQ multiplex PCR; TCRdb's copy has only in-frame clones and leaves some out. The sample contains tens of thousands of clones, approximately 90% of which appear only once. The material was PBMCs, obtained before any cancer treatment. These TCRs come from a man between 40 and 70 years old with stage II lung adenocarcinoma.

This clone was counted once. The gene calls are TRBV21-1 and TRBJ2-5; the DNA was not used to check the table's D call, TRBD1. TRBV21-1 is termed a pseudogene. The CDR3 extends over 14 amino acids. The CDR3 DNA follows: TGTGCCAGCAGCGAGAGACAAATCCAAGAGACCCAGTACTTC. It translates to CASSERQIQETQYF.

The rearrangement links TRBV7-9 to TRBJ1-2; D remains unclear. This CDR3 contains 19 residues. Germline CDR1 SEHNR, CDR2 FQNEAQ (reference sequence). Trimming shortened V by 1 base and J by 4 bases, and 25 bases separated the two germline ends. CDR3 sequence: CASSLGGSGRFITPYGYTF. The CDR3 bases are TGTGCCAGCAGCTTAGGAGGCTCCGGACGTTTCATAACCCCCTATGGCTACACCTTC.

The chain employs TRBV29-1 and TRBJ1-2; D not resolved. The germline V gene has CDR1 SQVTM and CDR2 ANQGSEA. Trimming stripped 5 bases from V and 4 bases from J, with 8 bases between. This CDR3 is built from 11 residues. CDR3 coding DNA: TGCAGCGTTTTAGGTCTCTATGGCTACACCTTC. It specifies CSVLGLYGYTF.

V gene TRBV9 combines with J gene TRBJ1-3; D is uncertain. CDR1 is SGDLS, CDR2 YYNGEE, per germline. The CDR3 consists of 14 residues. V lost 4 bases to trimming and J lost 8 bases, with 16 bases between them. DNA for the CDR3: TGTGCCAGCAGCCCCCCCGGCGTCGGAGACACCATATATTTT. Amino acids: CASSPPGVGDTIYF.

The chain uses TRBV7-8 and TRBJ2-7, with 11 positions matching TRBD1. V gave up 1 base and J gave up 3 bases; unmatched junction bases: 5. The CDR3 loop spans 16 amino acids. From germline, CDR1 is SGHVS and CDR2 FQNEAQ. The chain's CDR3 is CASSLGPGQGVYEQYV. DNA for the CDR3: TGTGCCAGCAGCTTAGGACCGGGACAGGGGGTCTACGAGCAGTACGTC.